The sequence of this T cell receptor (beta chain) was determined in a study of blood T cell repertoires in COVID-19. Study details: PBMCs, B-cell-depleted T cells, or T cells were the source of the cDNA or gDNA that made up the material.

Recovery meant two consecutive negative NP/OP PCR tests, professional clearance, or resolved symptoms. The CDR3 extends over 14 amino acids. Between the trimmed V and J ends, which lost 6 bases and 0 bases, there was a span of 11 bases. CDR1 is MNHEY and CDR2 is SMNVEV in the germline V gene (reference sequence). Per the authors' pipeline: Scientists estimated how many nucleated cells there were by amplifying reference gene primers. Assay: immunoSEQ multiplex PCR; the TCRdb copy retains only in-frame clones and omits some. The D gene and trimming were derived from the DNA, and the V and J assignments and clone size from that table. The table lists roughly 200,000 clones, 75% to 90% of them singletons.

The gene calls are TRBV27 and TRBJ1-2; maybe TRBD1 (5 bases). Source material: PBMCs or T cells enriched from blood (not recorded which). This TCR was sampled from a woman between 25 and 40 years old who had recovered from COVID-19. In DNA, the CDR3 is TGTGCCAGCAGACAGACAGAGTCTAACTATGGCTACACCTTC. Translation: CASRQTESNYGYTF.